One sample yielded the 30 T cell receptor beta chains listed below, sequenced in a study of beta chain features in type 1 diabetes. What was sequenced were expressed TCRB transcripts, since all of the isolated RNA had been reverse transcribed. Clones were sequenced by immunoSEQ multiplex PCR, and TCRdb holds only the in-frame ones, with some missing. The sample shows 350,000 to 400,000 clones, roughly 15% of them seen only once. The sample was naive CD4+ T cells from blood. These receptors were collected from a young woman in good health.

This clone was detected a few times. Other DNA sequences in this specimen translate into the identical CDR3. The V gene is TRBV20-1, the J gene TRBJ2-5; no definite D call. The CDR3 covers 10 residues. CDR1 and CDR2 (germline): DFQATT, SNEGSKA (reference sequence). Deletions cut 5 bases from V and 2 bases from J, with 3 bases between. This chain's CDR3 is CSASQETQYF. The CDR3 DNA follows: TGCAGTGCTTCTCAAGAGACCCAGTACTTC.

The table lists this clone with a few counts. V is TRBV5-1 and J is TRBJ2-1, with 8 bases matching TRBD1. Germline CDR1 is SGHRS and CDR2 is YFSETQ. V was clipped by 4 bases and J by 7 bases; unmatched bases: 4. The CDR3 runs 13 residues. CDR3 sequence reads: CASSDRTGNEQFF. The DNA for the CDR3 is TGCGCCAGCAGCGACCGGACAGGGAATGAGCAGTTCTTC.

This clone was counted a few times. Other DNA sequences from this sample encode an identical CDR3 as well. The V call is TRBV30, the J call TRBJ2-3; D unclear. CDR1 and CDR2 from the germline V gene are GTSNPN and SVGIG (reference sequence). Trimming removed 0 bases from V and 6 bases from J, with 4 bases in between. The CDR3 loop spans 11 amino acids. The CDR3 sequence: CAWSVLDTQYF. In nucleotides, the CDR3 is TGTGCCTGGAGTGTACTTGATACGCAGTATTTT.

This clone occurred a few times. The genes are TRBV19 and TRBJ2-5; possible D gene TRBD1, 6 bases. V lost 5 bases and J lost 0, with 7 bases in between. The CDR3 covers 13 residues. Germline assignment: CDR1 LNHDA and CDR2 SQIVND (reference sequence). The CDR3 spells CASSQGNQETQYF. In nucleotides, the CDR3 is TGTGCCAGTAGTCAGGGGAACCAAGAGACCCAGTACTTC.

This clone occurred once. CDR3 region: CASSPREVGELFF. As DNA, the CDR3 is TGTGCCAGCAGCCCCCGCGAGGTCGGGGAGCTGTTTTTT. The V gene is TRBV7-9, the J gene TRBJ2-2; D is undetermined. The V end was cut by 5 bases, the J end by 7 bases, with 11 bases between. Germline assignment: CDR1 SEHNR and CDR2 FQNEAQ (reference sequence). The length of the CDR3 is 13 residues.

This sequence joins TRBV5-1 and TRBJ2-5; 7 nucleotides align to TRBD2. With 4 bases clipped from V and 2 bases from J, the junction kept 5 bases outside the gene matches. The CDR3 extends over 14 amino acids. Germline V gene lookup returns CDR1 SGHRS and CDR2 YFSETQ. CDR3 in DNA: TGCGCCAGCAGCCCTCGGACTAGTCAAGAGACCCAGTACTTC. It yields the protein CASSPRTSQETQYF.

The V call is TRBV10-3, the J call TRBJ2-1, with D possibly matching TRBD2 (5 bases). This CDR3 is 12 amino acids long. Deletions cut 5 bases from V and 8 bases from J, with 10 bases between. Germline V lookup: CDR1 ENHRY, CDR2 SYGVKD. The CDR3 region is CAISYLRDEQFF. The CDR3 bases are TGTGCCATCAGTTATCTGCGGGATGAGCAGTTCTTC.

This clone was counted a few times. The chain is built from TRBV5-1 and TRBJ2-7; maybe TRBD1 (6 bases). This CDR3 comprises 15 residues. The germline V gene encodes CDR1 SGHRS and CDR2 YFSETQ. V gave up 4 bases and J gave up 7 bases, with 21 bases separating them. CDR3 region: CASSSLPGHRSEQYF. DNA for the CDR3: TGCGCCAGCAGCAGCCTGCCGGGACACCGTTCGGAGCAGTACTTC.

This clone showed up just a few times. The rearrangement links TRBV18 to TRBJ2-1, with 9 bases identical to TRBD2. Trimming cost V 0 bases and J 10 bases; bases outside gene matches: 7. The germline V gene has CDR1 KGHSH and CDR2 LQKENI. This CDR3 has 15 amino acids. The CDR3 DNA sequence: TGTGCCAGCTCACCACCTAGCGGGAGATCTGGCGAGCAGTTCTTC. This encodes CASSPPSGRSGEQFF.

This chain uses TRBV28 with TRBJ1-1, with 7 bases identical to TRBD1. After removal of 11 bases from V and 0 bases from J, the junction contained 12 bases not matched to a gene. This CDR3 has 15 amino acids. Germline V gene lookup returns CDR1 MDHEN and CDR2 SYDVKM. The chain's CDR3 is CAHSGTATLNTEAFF. The CDR3 coding sequence is TGTGCCCATTCCGGGACAGCCACTTTGAACACTGAAGCTTTCTTT.

V gene TRBV29-1 combines with J gene TRBJ1-1, with 9 bases that match TRBD1. This CDR3 comprises 14 residues. Germline CDR1 SQVTM, CDR2 ANQGSEA. Trimming took 2 bases from V and 5 from J; bases not matched to a gene: 6. CDR3 in DNA: TGCAGCGTTGAATCCCGGACAGGGGCAACTGAAGCTTTCTTT. As protein: CSVESRTGATEAFF.

This clone appeared a few times. The J gene is TRBJ1-2, the V gene TRBV30; D might be TRBD1 (6 bases). V was pared by 8 bases and J by 1 base, with 14 bases between. This CDR3 region has 13 residues. CDR1 is GTSNPN, CDR2 SVGIG, per germline (reference sequence). Written as DNA, the CDR3 is TGTGCCCGCACGGACAGCGATAACTATGGCTACACCTTC. Residues: CARTDSDNYGYTF.

V gene TRBV28 combines with J gene TRBJ2-2, with TRBD2 identical over 7 bases. Germline V gives CDR1 MDHEN, CDR2 SYDVKM. The CDR3 is made up of 17 amino acids. With 1 base clipped from V and 6 bases from J, the junction kept 11 bases outside the gene matches. This CDR3 reads CASSLLKLANRAGELFF. The CDR3, as DNA: TGTGCCAGCAGTTTATTAAAACTAGCGAATAGGGCCGGGGAGCTGTTTTTT.

In its sample, this clone was seen a few times. The chain is built from TRBV10-3 and TRBJ2-7; D is possibly TRBD2 (5 bases). This CDR3 comprises 11 residues. Germline V gene sequence: CDR1 ENHRY, CDR2 SYGVKD. Deletions cut 0 bases from V and 11 bases from J, with 8 bases between. Here the CDR3 DNA reads TGTGCCATCAGTGAGTCCGGGGAAGAGTACTTC. Amino acid sequence: CAISESGEEYF.

This clone came up a few times. The V and J genes are TRBV5-1 and TRBJ2-5; D call uncertain. The germline V and J ends were trimmed by 4 bases and 5 bases, with 12 bases remaining between them. The CDR3 runs 13 residues. Germline V lookup: CDR1 SGHRS, CDR2 YFSETQ. The CDR3 region is CASSATQVETQYF. CDR3 coding DNA: TGCGCCAGCAGCGCCACCCAGGTGGAGACCCAGTACTTC.

This clone was found a few times. This chain connects TRBV7-2 to TRBJ2-7, with D possibly being TRBD2 (6 bases). V dropped 5 bases and J dropped 5 bases, with 16 bases sitting between them. Germline V CDR1 and CDR2: SGHTA, FQGNSA. The CDR3 covers 14 residues. This CDR3 is CASSEGLQRDEQYF. CDR3 sequence (DNA): TGTGCCAGCAGCGAGGGACTGCAGCGAGACGAGCAGTACTTC.

This sequence joins TRBV6-5 and TRBJ1-2; D is unclear. Per germline, CDR1 MNHEY and CDR2 SVGAGI. CDR3 length equals 13 residues. The V end lost 6 bases, the J end lost 9 bases, and 17 bases lay between the germline ends. CDR3: CASRGSRVDRYTF. CDR3 sequence (DNA): TGTGCCAGCAGAGGATCTCGGGTCGATCGCTACACCTTC.

The rearrangement joins TRBV30 to TRBJ1-2; D unresolved. Per germline, CDR1 GTSNPN and CDR2 SVGIG (reference sequence). Trimming shortened V by 8 bases and J by 2 bases, and 9 bases separated the two germline ends. The CDR3 totals 11 residues. The CDR3: CAGRANYGYTF. CDR3 DNA: TGTGCCGGGCGGGCGAACTATGGCTACACCTTC. Filled out from reference TRBV30 and TRBJ1-2, the complete variable domain reads SQTIHQWPATLVQPVGSPLSLECTVEGTSNPNLYWYRQAAGRGLQLLFYSVGIGQISSEVPQNLSASRPQDRQFILSSKKLLLSDSGFYLCAGRANYGYTFGSGTRLTVV.

This clone was found a few times. This chain joins TRBV29-1 and TRBJ2-1; TRBD2 is a possible D gene (6 bases). Germline lookup yields CDR1 SQVTM and CDR2 ANQGSEA. This CDR3 is built from 14 residues. The V end was cut by 2 bases, the J end by 5 bases, with 13 bases between. This CDR3 reads CSVEWRGRHNEQFF. The CDR3 nucleotides read TGCAGCGTTGAATGGAGGGGTCGACACAATGAGCAGTTCTTC.

This clone was counted between two and nine times. The V and J genes are TRBV29-1 and TRBJ2-6, with D unclear. Trimming pared 8 bases from V and 9 bases from J, leaving 20 bases between. The CDR3 length is 14 residues. Germline loops: CDR1 SQVTM, CDR2 ANQGSEA. Here the CDR3 reads CSLLTARVGNVLTF. Here the CDR3 DNA reads TGCAGCTTATTGACTGCTCGGGTGGGCAACGTCCTGACTTTC.

This clone was seen only a few times. The chain uses TRBV29-1 and TRBJ2-7; 7 nucleotides match TRBD1. The germline gives CDR1 SQVTM, CDR2 ANQGSEA. CDR3 length equals 14 residues. The V segment lost 4 bases and the J segment 1 base; nucleotides outside the gene matches: 7. The CDR3 DNA reads TGCAGCGTTGCCCGTGGACAGGATTCCTACGAGCAGTACTTC. This gives the protein CSVARGQDSYEQYF.

This clone has more than one count but fewer than ten. The genes are TRBV6-5 and TRBJ2-1; D gene unclear. Trimming removed 2 bases from V and 6 bases from J, with 14 bases in between. The CDR3 totals 15 residues. Germline loops: CDR1 MNHEY, CDR2 SVGAGI. The CDR3 reads CASSYANTRINEQFF. CDR3 in DNA: TGTGCCAGCAGTTACGCAAATACTCGTATCAATGAGCAGTTCTTC.

V usage is TRBV28 and J usage is TRBJ1-5, with TRBD1 as a possible D gene (6 bases). Germline-derived CDR1 and CDR2 are MDHEN and SYDVKM. V was cut by 2 bases and J by 3 bases, with 14 bases left in between. The CDR3 has 16 amino acids. CDR3 DNA sequence: TGTGCCAGCAGTTTAGTTGCAGGGGCCCCCAATCAGCCCCAGCATTTT. Its translation: CASSLVAGAPNQPQHF.

This chain joins TRBV30 and TRBJ1-4; D gene ambiguous. The CDR3 consists of 13 residues. The germline V gene has CDR1 GTSNPN and CDR2 SVGIG (reference sequence). V lost 5 bases to trimming and J lost 10 bases, with 17 bases between them. CDR3 bases: TGTGCCTGGTGCGTCAGGAAGAACGGAAAACTGTTTTTT. This sequence encodes CAWCVRKNGKLFF.

This clone was counted only a few times. This chain links TRBV5-5 with TRBJ2-2, with D possibly being TRBD1 (5 bases). Germline values: CDR1 SGHKS, CDR2 YYEKEE (reference sequence). Deletions cut 2 bases from V and 6 bases from J, with 20 bases between. The CDR3 loop spans 17 amino acids. DNA for the CDR3: TGTGCCAGCAGCTTTTCCCTTGGCAGGGCGACCGCCGGGGAGCTGTTTTTT. Amino acid sequence: CASSFSLGRATAGELFF.

The chain employs TRBV7-9 and TRBJ2-1, with 8 positions matching TRBD1. Trimming removed 5 bases from V and 7 bases from J; junction bases left unmatched: 10. In germline, CDR1 is SEHNR, CDR2 FQNEAQ (reference sequence). The CDR3 spans 15 residues. As DNA, the CDR3 is TGTGCCAGCAGCATCAGACAGGGGTCGGAAAATGAGCAGTTCTTC. Translating gives CASSIRQGSENEQFF.

As concerns this clone: At the DNA level, this CDR3 is encoded by other sequences in the same sample as well. The V and J genes are TRBV18 and TRBJ2-5; 10 bases agree with TRBD1. The CDR3 sequence is 14 residues long. Germline CDR1 reads KGHSH; CDR2 reads LQKENI. With 3 bases clipped from V and 2 bases from J, the junction kept 0 bases outside the gene matches. Here the CDR3 reads CASSPGQGQETQYF. Here the CDR3 DNA reads TGTGCCAGCTCACCGGGACAGGGGCAAGAGACCCAGTACTTC.

This chain uses TRBV30 with TRBJ2-3; possibly TRBD1 for D (6 bases). The CDR3 length is 15 residues. The ends were cut back, 0 bases at V and 1 base at J, with 11 bases in the middle. Looked up from germline, CDR1 is GTSNPN and CDR2 is SVGIG (reference sequence). CDR3 nucleotide sequence: TGTGCCTGGAGTGTAGGAGCAGGGGGCACAGATACGCAGTATTTT. Protein sequence: CAWSVGAGGTDTQYF.

This clone has a handful of counts. The chain is built from TRBV7-2 and TRBJ2-1; the match to TRBD2 covers 9 bases. The CDR3 loop spans 16 amino acids. Germline V gene sequence: CDR1 SGHTA, CDR2 FQGNSA. The trim removed 2 bases at V and 0 bases at J, leaving 2 bases unmatched. CDR3 nucleotides: TGTGCCAGCAGCTTAATTAGCGGGAGCTCCTACAATGAGCAGTTCTTC. Protein: CASSLISGSSYNEQFF.

The gene calls are TRBV19 and TRBJ2-1; TRBD2 agrees at 12 bases. Germline V gives CDR1 LNHDA, CDR2 SQIVND (reference sequence). After removal of 4 bases from V and 10 bases from J, the junction contained 5 bases not matched to a gene. There are 14 residues in the CDR3. The CDR3: CASSRLAGVYEQFF. The CDR3, as DNA: TGTGCCAGTAGTAGACTAGCGGGAGTTTACGAGCAGTTCTTC.